This is a list of T cell receptor beta chains from one sample in a study of T cell responses to AZD1222 COVID-19 vaccine. Assay used: immunoSEQ multiplex PCR; TCRdb lists only in-frame clones, some missing. In the table there are 85,000 to 90,000 clones, approximately 90% of which are singletons. The sequencing used peripheral blood, collected on day 0 of AZD1222 vaccination. The receptors were sampled from an adult in good health. The CDR3 runs from the conserved cysteine through the conserved F or W. Fields, in order: CDR3 DNA, CDR3 protein, V gene, J gene, D gene, clone size. A D gene is named only where the DNA matches it firmly. Where a row states a size, it is once, few, many or the class of an expanded clone; other rows omit it.

TGTGCCAGCAGCGTCAGAGGGTCTGGGGTGAACACTGAAGCTTTCTTT,CASSVRGSGVNTEAFF,TRBV9,TRBJ1-1,NA,NA
TGTGCCTGGAAAGCAGGGAGCGGTACTGAAGCTTTCTTT,CAWKAGSGTEAFF,TRBV30,TRBJ1-1,NA,NA
TGTGCCAGCAGCCAAGGCGGGACCGGTGATGTGCAGTTCTTC,CASSQGGTGDVQFF,TRBV14,TRBJ2-1,NA,NA
TGTGCCAGCAGCACTGACTCGACAGGGCTCTATGGCTACACCTTC,CASSTDSTGLYGYTF,TRBV7-2,TRBJ1-2,TRBD1,once
TGTGCCAGCAGCGAACCGACCGTGGCAGCGGGACCCGAAGAAGAGACCCAGTACTTC,CASSEPTVAAGPEEETQYF,TRBV6-1,TRBJ2-5,TRBD2,NA
TGCAGTGGGACTTTTTGTGAAAAACTGTTTTTT,CSGTFCEKLFF,TRBV20-1,TRBJ1-4,NA,NA
TGTGCCAGCAGCCCCAACACGTGTAATGAAAAACTGTTTTTT,CASSPNTCNEKLFF,TRBV11-3,TRBJ1-4,NA,NA
TGTGCCAGCAGTTACTCTGCGGGGGGGTCTGGCTACACCTTC,CASSYSAGGSGYTF,TRBV6-5,TRBJ1-2,NA,NA
TGTGCCAGCCGGGACAGGGGTCTTGGGCAGCCCCAGCATTTT,CASRDRGLGQPQHF,TRBV2,TRBJ1-5,TRBD1,NA
TGTGCCATCAGTGAGTCTCAGCGGGGGGCCTACGAGCAGTACTTC,CAISESQRGAYEQYF,TRBV10-3,TRBJ2-7,TRBD2,NA
TGTGCCAGCAGCTTACAGCTTACAGAAGAAGCTTTCTTT,CASSLQLTEEAFF,TRBV5-8,TRBJ1-1,NA,NA
TGTGCCAGCAGTCGATTGGACAGGGGTCGGAACTATGGCTACACCTTC,CASSRLDRGRNYGYTF,TRBV6-6,TRBJ1-2,TRBD1,NA
TGTGCCACCAGCAGAGCCCCCCGGGCGGGTGGGTTAGATACGCAGTATTTT,CATSRAPRAGGLDTQYF,TRBV15,TRBJ2-3,NA,NA
TGTGCCAGCAGCAATCTAGGGGGTGAAGCTTTCTTT,CASSNLGGEAFF,TRBV11-2,TRBJ1-1,NA,NA
TGCAGTGCTAGCTATGCCGAAGAAGCTTTCTTT,CSASYAEEAFF,TRBV20-1,TRBJ1-1,NA,NA
TGTGCCAGCAGCTTAGTGGGGACAGGCTCCTACAATGAGCAGTTCTTC,CASSLVGTGSYNEQFF,TRBV7-2,TRBJ2-1,TRBD1,few
TGTGCCAGCAGCTTAATTTCCGGGTGGGCCTATGGCTACACCTTC,CASSLISGWAYGYTF,TRBV11-2,TRBJ1-2,NA,NA
TGTGCCAGTAAACCTACGGGGGGCAATGAGCAGTTCTTC,CASKPTGGNEQFF,TRBV12-3/TRBV12-4,TRBJ2-1,TRBD2,few
TGTGCCAGCAGTTCCCCCGGGACAGTGAACACTGAAGCTTTCTTT,CASSSPGTVNTEAFF,TRBV27,TRBJ1-1,TRBD1,NA
TGCGCCAGCAGTGCACATCGGACCTCCTATAATTCACCCCTCCACTTT,CASSAHRTSYNSPLHF,TRBV10-2,TRBJ1-6,NA,NA
TGTGCCACCAGCAGAGATCCAATTAACACTGAAGCTTTCTTT,CATSRDPINTEAFF,TRBV15,TRBJ1-1,NA,NA
TGTGCCAGCAGCGTAGGGGCAGGGGGCCATGATGAGCAGTTCTTC,CASSVGAGGHDEQFF,TRBV9,TRBJ2-1,TRBD1,NA
TGCGCCAGCAGCAGGTCCGACAGGGTGGATGGCTACACCTTC,CASSRSDRVDGYTF,TRBV5-1,TRBJ1-2,TRBD1,NA
TGTGCCAGCAGCCTACAGGGGGCCACTGAAGCTTTCTTT,CASSLQGATEAFF,TRBV12-3/TRBV12-4,TRBJ1-1,TRBD1,once
TGTGCCACCAGCCGAGGTAACTCCTACAATGAGCAGTTCTTC,CATSRGNSYNEQFF,TRBV15,TRBJ2-1,NA,NA
TGTGCCAGCAGTTACGATCGGGGTAACGAGCAGTACTTC,CASSYDRGNEQYF,TRBV6-5,TRBJ2-7,NA,NA
TGTGCCAGCAGCGTAGTCGGAAGCACAGATACGCAGTATTTT,CASSVVGSTDTQYF,TRBV9,TRBJ2-3,NA,NA
TGTGCCAGCAGTGACAGAGACAGGGAAGAAGCTTTCTTT,CASSDRDREEAFF,TRBV6-1,TRBJ1-1,TRBD1,NA
TGCGCCAGCGTAGACTTAACTCATGGAAACACCATATATTTT,CASVDLTHGNTIYF,TRBV4-1,TRBJ1-3,NA,NA
TGTGCCAGCAGCTCGGGACAGGGGAGAAACACTGAAGCTTTCTTT,CASSSGQGRNTEAFF,TRBV5-4,TRBJ1-1,TRBD1,NA
TGTGCCTTCACGACGGGACGGATCACTGAAGCTTTCTTT,CAFTTGRITEAFF,TRBV30,TRBJ1-1,NA,NA
TGTGCCAGCAGCCCTCTAGCGGCAACGACCTACAATGAGCAGTTCTTC,CASSPLAATTYNEQFF,TRBV6-2/TRBV6-3,TRBJ2-1,TRBD2,once
TGTGCCAGCAGTTACTCGTATGGTGGAAACGCTGAAGCTTTCTTT,CASSYSYGGNAEAFF,TRBV6-5,TRBJ1-1,NA,NA
TGTGCCACAAAAAATACAGGGGGGTATAGCAATCAGCCCCAGCATTTT,CATKNTGGYSNQPQHF,TRBV19,TRBJ1-5,TRBD1,NA
TGTGCCAGCAGTAGGGGTGAGGGTTTTTATGGCTACACCTTC,CASSRGEGFYGYTF,TRBV2,TRBJ1-2,NA,once
TGTGCCAGCAGCCCCTTGGACTTGGGCAAAGCGAACACCGGGGAGCTGTTTTTT,CASSPLDLGKANTGELFF,TRBV13,TRBJ2-2,NA,NA
TGTGCCAGCAGCTTAGGCGGGGGGGCCCAAGAGACCCAGTACTTC,CASSLGGGAQETQYF,TRBV7-7,TRBJ2-5,TRBD2,NA
TGTGCCAGCAGTAGGACAGGGGGTTTCACTGAAGCTTTCTTT,CASSRTGGFTEAFF,TRBV6-5,TRBJ1-1,TRBD1,NA
TGTGCCAGCAGCTTACTACTAGCGGGGTCCTCCCGGGGCGGGGAGCTGTTTTTT,CASSLLLAGSSRGGELFF,TRBV11-2,TRBJ2-2,TRBD2,NA
TGTGCCTGGAGATACCGGGACAGACCTACCGGGGAGCTGTTTTTT,CAWRYRDRPTGELFF,TRBV30,TRBJ2-2,TRBD1,NA
TGTGCCTACGGCGTCTACGAGCAGTACTTC,CAYGVYEQYF,TRBV30,TRBJ2-7,NA,NA
TGTGCCAGCAGTAAAGCACGACGAGCATCTGGAAACACCATATATTTT,CASSKARRASGNTIYF,TRBV6-1,TRBJ1-3,NA,NA
TGTGCCAGCAGTTCGCAGGGAGACACTGAAGCTTTCTTT,CASSSQGDTEAFF,TRBV12-3/TRBV12-4,TRBJ1-1,NA,NA
TGTGCCAGCAGCCGATTTCGGGCGGGCACTGAAGCTTTCTTT,CASSRFRAGTEAFF,TRBV3-1/TRBV3-2,TRBJ1-1,NA,NA
TGTGCCAGCAGCCGCGGTCCCACCTACGAGCAGTACTTC,CASSRGPTYEQYF,TRBV28,TRBJ2-7,NA,NA
TGTGCCAGCAGCTTAGTCGCCAGGGGGGGGAACACTGAAGCTTTCTTT,CASSLVARGGNTEAFF,TRBV7-2,TRBJ1-1,TRBD1,NA
TGTGCCAGCAGTCTTAGATATGAGCAGTTCTTC,CASSLRYEQFF,TRBV5-8,TRBJ2-1,NA,NA
TGTGCCATCAGTGAGGGCCGCAATAGCAATCAGCCCCAGCATTTT,CAISEGRNSNQPQHF,TRBV10-3,TRBJ1-5,NA,NA
TGTGCCAGCCACTCCGGGACTTTCACAGATACGCAGTATTTT,CASHSGTFTDTQYF,TRBV7-6,TRBJ2-3,NA,NA